Listed below are T cell receptor beta chains from one sample, sequenced in a study of blood T cell repertoires in COVID-19. Sequencing used immunoSEQ multiplex PCR; TCRdb keeps in-frame clones, though not all of them. The repertoire holds approximately 480,000 clones, with roughly nine tenths as singletons. Material: PBMCs or T cells enriched from blood (not recorded which). The receptor source for this set is a woman aged 18-30 years who had recovered from COVID-19. The CDR3 runs from the conserved cysteine through the conserved F or W.

TRBV3-1/TRBV3-2	CASSHGSFRETQYF
TRBV30	CAWSADLAGANVLTF
TRBV19	CATSETGPGYGYTF
TRBV2	CASRPAQGDTEAFF
TRBV5-1	CASSQEGAEGYTF
TRBV28	CASSVPGRETQYF
TRBV3-1/TRBV3-2	CASSQASTGGRDTQYF
TRBV27	CASSGARTGRHEKLFF
TRBV19	CASSITVAGQGSTEAFF
TRBV19	CASSRTGTGADTQYF
TRBV20-1	CSASLGAVDGFPGYTF
TRBV5-4	CASSLTGGTEAFF
TRBV7-2	CASSRDRGRTDTQYF
TRBV24-1	CATSDAGGTESEQFF
TRBV9	CASSVRPTSGGFPRLSVDEQFF
TRBV6-5	CASSYTGGGGYTF
TRBV3-1/TRBV3-2	CASSPPGLAGGLDEQFF
TRBV12-5	CASATPSQEQFF
TRBV3-1/TRBV3-2	CASSHSLDPGELFF
TRBV29-1	CSVDRVGETQYF
TRBV5-8	CASSFRGSGNSPLHF
TRBV6-5	CASRGGGGAGEKLFF
TRBV9	CASSLVDSPGTQYF
TRBV9	CASSVIAGGRELFF